The clone carrying this T cell receptor (beta chain) appeared many times. Its target is not known. From germline, CDR1 is SGHKS and CDR2 YYEKEE (reference sequence). The CDR3 sequence is 15 residues long. The V gene lost 1 base and the J gene lost 2 bases, with 10 bases spanning the gap. This sample is drawn from a study of CD8+ T cells in alopecia areata. Whole-study context: Tofacitinib was taken orally by treated patients, and the dose was 5 to 10 mg twice daily. Whole-study findings and limits: The study also sequences resident alphabeta T cells of normal skin in scalp samples. Patients showed less clear TCR sequence sharing than mice, possibly partly because of HLA diversity.

cDNA serving as the sequencing template came from extracted, reverse transcribed RNA. Sequencing used immunoSEQ multiplex PCR; TCRdb keeps in-frame clones, though not all of them. In the table there are about 110,000 clones, under 60% of which are singletons. Treatment defined: oral pan-JAK inhibitor, 5-10 mg twice daily. The chain recombines TRBV5-5 with TRBJ1-5; D may be TRBD1 (5 bases). The sequence derives from a human donor with alopecia areata. The specimen was CD8+ T cells sorted from blood, collected at week 24, from a patient treated with tofacitinib. In nucleotides, the CDR3 is TGTGCCAGCAGCTTGTGGGGGGAGGGCAATCAGCCCCAGCATTTT. Its translation is CASSLWGEGNQPQHF.